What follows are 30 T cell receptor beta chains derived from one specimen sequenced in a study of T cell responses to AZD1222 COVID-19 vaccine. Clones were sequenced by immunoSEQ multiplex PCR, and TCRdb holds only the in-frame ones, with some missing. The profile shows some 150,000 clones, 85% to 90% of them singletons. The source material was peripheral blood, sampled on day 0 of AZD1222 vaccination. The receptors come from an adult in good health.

CDR3 amino acids: CASVSIRESKFF. The CDR3 DNA sequence: TGTGCTAGTGTCTCCATTAGGGAGAGTAAATTCTTC. The V and J genes are TRBV12-5 and TRBJ2-1; maybe TRBD2 (5 bases). Germline CDR1 reads LGHNT; CDR2 reads FRNRAP. V was pared by 7 bases and J by 16 bases, with 20 bases between. The CDR3 is 12 amino acids.

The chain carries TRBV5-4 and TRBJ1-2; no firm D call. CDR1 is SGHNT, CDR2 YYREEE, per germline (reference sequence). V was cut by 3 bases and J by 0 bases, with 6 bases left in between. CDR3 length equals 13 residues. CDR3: CASSWPPNYGYTF. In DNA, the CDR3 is TGTGCCAGCAGCTGGCCTCCTAACTATGGCTACACCTTC.

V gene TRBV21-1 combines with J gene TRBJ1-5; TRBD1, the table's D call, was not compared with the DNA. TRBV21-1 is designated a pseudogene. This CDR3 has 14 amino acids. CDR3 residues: CASIPGQVNQPQHF. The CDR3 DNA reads TGTGCCAGCATTCCGGGACAGGTAAATCAGCCCCAGCATTTT.

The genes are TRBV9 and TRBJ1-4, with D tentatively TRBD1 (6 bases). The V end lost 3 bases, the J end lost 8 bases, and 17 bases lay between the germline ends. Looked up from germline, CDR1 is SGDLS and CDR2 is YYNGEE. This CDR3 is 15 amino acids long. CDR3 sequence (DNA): TGTGCCAGCAGCGGTACAGGGAGTACGGGAGAAAAACTGTTTTTT. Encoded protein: CASSGTGSTGEKLFF. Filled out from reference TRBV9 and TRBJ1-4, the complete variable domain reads DSGVTQTPKHLITATGQRVTLRCSPRSGDLSVYWYQQSLDQGLQFLIQYYNGEERAKGNILERFSAQQFPDLHSELNLSSLELGDSALYFCASSGTGSTGEKLFFGSGTQLSVL.

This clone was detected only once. The CDR3 region is CASSLLQGYQPQHF. Here the CDR3 DNA reads TGTGCCAGCAGCTTATTACAGGGTTATCAGCCCCAGCATTTT. This chain links TRBV7-2 with TRBJ1-5; possible D gene TRBD1, 6 bases. V lost 2 bases, J lost 5 bases, and 10 bases lay in between. The CDR3 has 14 residues. Per germline, CDR1 SGHTA and CDR2 FQGNSA.

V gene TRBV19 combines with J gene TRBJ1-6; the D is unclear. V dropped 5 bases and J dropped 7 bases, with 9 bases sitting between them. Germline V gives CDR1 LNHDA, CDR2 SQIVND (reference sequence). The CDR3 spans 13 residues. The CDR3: CASSPGSNSPLHF. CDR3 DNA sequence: TGTGCCAGTAGTCCTGGGAGCAATTCACCCCTCCACTTT.

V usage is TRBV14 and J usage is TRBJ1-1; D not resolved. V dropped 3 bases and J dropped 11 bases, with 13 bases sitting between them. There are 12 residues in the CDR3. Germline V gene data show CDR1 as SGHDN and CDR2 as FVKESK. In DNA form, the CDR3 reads TGTGCCAGCAGCCAGAACCCTCACTCGGCTTTCTTT. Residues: CASSQNPHSAFF.

The CDR3 nucleotides read TGTGCCAGCAGTTTGTCTGAAAAACTGTTTTTT. This encodes CASSLSEKLFF. The rearrangement links TRBV12-3 or TRBV12-4 to TRBJ1-4; D remains ambiguous. The CDR3 covers 11 residues. V was clipped by 3 bases and J by 7 bases, with 3 bases between them.

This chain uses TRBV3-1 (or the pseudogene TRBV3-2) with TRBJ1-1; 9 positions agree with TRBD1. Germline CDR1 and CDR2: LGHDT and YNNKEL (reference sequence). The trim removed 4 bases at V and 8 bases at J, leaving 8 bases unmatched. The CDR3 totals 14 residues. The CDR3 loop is CASSPGTGTLEAFF. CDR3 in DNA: TGTGCCAGCAGCCCCGGGACAGGGACGTTAGAAGCTTTCTTT.

The DNA for the CDR3 is TGTGCCAGCAGTGAAATTGGGGGGGCGAATTCACCCCTCCACTTT. Translating gives CASSEIGGANSPLHF. The rearrangement links TRBV6-1 to TRBJ1-6; D possibly corresponds to TRBD1 (6 bases). The CDR3 totals 15 residues. The germline V gene has CDR1 MNHNS and CDR2 SASEGT. Deletions cut 2 bases from V and 7 bases from J, with 12 bases between.

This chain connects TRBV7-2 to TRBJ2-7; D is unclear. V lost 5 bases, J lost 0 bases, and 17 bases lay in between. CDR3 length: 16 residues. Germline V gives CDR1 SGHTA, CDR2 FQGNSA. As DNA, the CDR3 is TGTGCCAGCAGCCCCATCATCGCGAGGAGCTCCTACGAGCAGTACTTC. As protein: CASSPIIARSSYEQYF.

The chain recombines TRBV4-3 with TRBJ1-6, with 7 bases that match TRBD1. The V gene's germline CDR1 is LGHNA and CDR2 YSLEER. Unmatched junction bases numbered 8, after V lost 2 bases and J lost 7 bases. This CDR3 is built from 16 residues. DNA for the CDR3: TGCGCCAGCAGCCAAAGGTGGGACAGAGGGAATTCACCCCTCCACTTT. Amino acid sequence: CASSQRWDRGNSPLHF.

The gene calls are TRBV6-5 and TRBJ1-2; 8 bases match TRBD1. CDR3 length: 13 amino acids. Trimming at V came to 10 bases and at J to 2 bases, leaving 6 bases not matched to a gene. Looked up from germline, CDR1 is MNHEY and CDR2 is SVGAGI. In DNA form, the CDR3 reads TGTGCCACCACAAGACAGGGGAACTATGGCTACACCTTC. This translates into CATTRQGNYGYTF.

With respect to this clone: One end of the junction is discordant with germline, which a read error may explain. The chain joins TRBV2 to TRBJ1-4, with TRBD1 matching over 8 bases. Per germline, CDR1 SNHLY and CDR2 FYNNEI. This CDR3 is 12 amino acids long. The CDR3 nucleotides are TGTGCCAGCAGTGAAGACAAAGGACAGGGATATTTT. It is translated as CASSEDKGQGYF.

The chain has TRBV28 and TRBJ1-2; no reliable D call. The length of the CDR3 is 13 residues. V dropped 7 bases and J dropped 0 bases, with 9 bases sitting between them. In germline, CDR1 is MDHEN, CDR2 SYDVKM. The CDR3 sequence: CASTPGANYGYTF. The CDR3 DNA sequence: TGTGCCAGCACCCCGGGAGCTAACTATGGCTACACCTTC.

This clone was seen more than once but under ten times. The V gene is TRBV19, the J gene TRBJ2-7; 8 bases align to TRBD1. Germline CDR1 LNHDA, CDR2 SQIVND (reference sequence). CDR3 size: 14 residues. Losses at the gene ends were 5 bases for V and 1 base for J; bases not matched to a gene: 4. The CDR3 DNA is TGTGCCAGTAGTTTGGGACAGGAGTCCTACGAGCAGTACTTC. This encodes CASSLGQESYEQYF. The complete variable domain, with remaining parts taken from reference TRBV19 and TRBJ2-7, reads DGGITQSPKYLFRKEGQNVTLSCEQNLNHDAMYWYRQDPGQGLRLIYYSQIVNDFQKGDIAEGYSVSREKKESFPLTVTSAQKNPTAFYLCASSLGQESYEQYFGPGTRLTVT.

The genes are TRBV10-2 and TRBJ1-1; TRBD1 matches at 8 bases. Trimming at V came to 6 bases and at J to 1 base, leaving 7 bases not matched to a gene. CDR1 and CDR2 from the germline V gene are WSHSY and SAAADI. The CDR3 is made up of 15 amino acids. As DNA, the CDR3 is TGCGCCAGCAGACTGGACAGGGCGGCGAACACTGAAGCTTTCTTT. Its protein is CASRLDRAANTEAFF.

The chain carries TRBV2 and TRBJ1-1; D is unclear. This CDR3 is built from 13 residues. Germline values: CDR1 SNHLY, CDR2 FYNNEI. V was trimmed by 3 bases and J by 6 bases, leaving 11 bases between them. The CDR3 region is CASSDLGNAEAFF. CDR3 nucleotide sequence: TGTGCCAGCAGTGACCTGGGCAACGCTGAAGCTTTCTTT.

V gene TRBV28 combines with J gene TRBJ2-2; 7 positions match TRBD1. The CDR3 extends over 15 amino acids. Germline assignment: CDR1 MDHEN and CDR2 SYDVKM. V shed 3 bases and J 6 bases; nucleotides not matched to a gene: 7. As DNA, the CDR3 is TGTGCCAGCAGTTTTGAGACAGGGCGGGCCGGGGAGCTGTTTTTT. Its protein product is CASSFETGRAGELFF. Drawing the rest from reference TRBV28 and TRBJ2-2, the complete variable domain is DVKVTQSSRYLVKRTGEKVFLECVQDMDHENMFWYRQDPGLGLRLIYFSYDVKMKEKGDIPEGYSVSREKKERFSLILESASTNQTSMYLCASSFETGRAGELFFGEGSRLTVL.

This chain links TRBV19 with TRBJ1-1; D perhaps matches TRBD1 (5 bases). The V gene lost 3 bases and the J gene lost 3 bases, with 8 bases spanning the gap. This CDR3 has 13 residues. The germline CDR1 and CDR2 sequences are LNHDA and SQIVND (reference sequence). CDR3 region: CASSIARDTEAFF. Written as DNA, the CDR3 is TGTGCCAGTAGTATTGCCAGGGACACTGAAGCTTTCTTT.

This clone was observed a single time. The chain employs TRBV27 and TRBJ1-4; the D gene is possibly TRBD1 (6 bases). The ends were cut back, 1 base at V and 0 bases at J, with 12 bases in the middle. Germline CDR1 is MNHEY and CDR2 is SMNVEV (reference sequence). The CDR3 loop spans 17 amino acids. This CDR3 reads CASSLLFRGATNEKLFF. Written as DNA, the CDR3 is TGTGCCAGCAGTTTATTATTCAGGGGCGCAACTAATGAAAAACTGTTTTTT.

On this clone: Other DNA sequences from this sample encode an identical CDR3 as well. The CDR3 loop is CASSLAENYEQYF. CDR3 nucleotide sequence: TGTGCCAGCAGTTTAGCGGAAAACTACGAGCAGTACTTC. The rearrangement uses TRBV12-3 or TRBV12-4 and TRBJ2-7; D gene ambiguous. This CDR3 is built from 13 residues. The V end lost 0 bases, the J end lost 3 bases, and 6 bases lay between the germline ends.

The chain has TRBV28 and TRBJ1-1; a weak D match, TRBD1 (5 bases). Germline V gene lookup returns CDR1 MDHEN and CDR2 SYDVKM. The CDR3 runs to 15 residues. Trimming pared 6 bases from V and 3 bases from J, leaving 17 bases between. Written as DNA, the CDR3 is TGTGCCAGCAGACTGGGGCCCTACAGCGACACTGAAGCTTTCTTT. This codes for CASRLGPYSDTEAFF.

CDR3: CASSSGSSVGQETQYF. CDR3 coding DNA: TGTGCCAGCTCCTCAGGGTCCTCGGTGGGGCAAGAGACCCAGTACTTC. V is TRBV7-3 and J is TRBJ2-5, with a tentative D call TRBD1 (5 bases). The germline V gene has CDR1 SGHTA and CDR2 FQGTGA. The CDR3 totals 16 residues. The V gene lost 8 bases and the J gene lost 2 bases, with 21 bases spanning the gap.

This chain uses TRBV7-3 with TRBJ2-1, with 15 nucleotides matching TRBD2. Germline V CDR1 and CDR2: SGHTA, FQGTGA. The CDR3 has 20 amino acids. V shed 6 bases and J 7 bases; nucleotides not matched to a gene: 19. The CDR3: CASRPGGLAGGSGSGNEQFF. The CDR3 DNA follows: TGTGCCAGCAGGCCTGGGGGACTAGCGGGAGGCAGCGGGAGCGGGAATGAGCAGTTCTTC.

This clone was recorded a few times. CDR3 nucleotide sequence: TGTGCCAGCAGCCTCCTGGGGGGGTGGGATGAGCAGTTCTTC. This gives the protein CASSLLGGWDEQFF. V usage is TRBV14 and J usage is TRBJ2-1; the match to TRBD2 covers 7 bases. The V gene's germline CDR1 is SGHDN and CDR2 FVKESK. The J segment lost 8 bases and the V segment lost 4 bases, leaving 8 bases of the junction unmatched. The CDR3 contains 14 residues.

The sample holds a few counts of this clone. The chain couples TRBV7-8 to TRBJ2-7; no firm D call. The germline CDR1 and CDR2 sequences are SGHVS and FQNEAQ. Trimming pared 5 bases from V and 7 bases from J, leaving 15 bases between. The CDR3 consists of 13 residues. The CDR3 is CASSLYGPGEQYV. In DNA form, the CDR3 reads TGTGCCAGCAGCCTATATGGGCCTGGGGAGCAGTACGTC.

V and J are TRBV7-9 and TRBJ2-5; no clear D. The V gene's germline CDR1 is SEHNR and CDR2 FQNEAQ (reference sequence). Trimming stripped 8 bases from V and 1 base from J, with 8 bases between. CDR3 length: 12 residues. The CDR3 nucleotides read TGTGCCAGCTCGGGCTTCCAAGAGACCCAGTACTTC. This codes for CASSGFQETQYF.

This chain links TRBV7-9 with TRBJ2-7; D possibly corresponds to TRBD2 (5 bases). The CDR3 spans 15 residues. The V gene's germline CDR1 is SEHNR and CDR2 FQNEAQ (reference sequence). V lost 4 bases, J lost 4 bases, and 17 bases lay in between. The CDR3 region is CASSSMVGRGYEQYF. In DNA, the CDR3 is TGTGCCAGCAGCTCCATGGTTGGGAGAGGGTACGAGCAGTACTTC.

CDR3 protein: CASSQDPTGPNTEAFF. As DNA, the CDR3 is TGCGCCAGCAGCCAAGACCCGACAGGCCCGAACACTGAAGCTTTCTTT. The chain couples TRBV4-3 to TRBJ1-1, with D perhaps TRBD1 (6 bases). Trimming stripped 0 bases from V and 1 base from J, with 12 bases between. Germline V gene lookup returns CDR1 LGHNA and CDR2 YSLEER. The CDR3 spans 16 residues.